This is a list of T cell receptor beta chains from one sample in a study of graft-versus-host responses after intestinal transplantation. Measured with immunoSEQ multiplex PCR; TCRdb has only the in-frame clones, and not every one. The sample carries some 14,000 clones, approximately 30% recorded once. Sequencing was performed on alloreactive CD4+ T cells from a mixed lymphocyte reaction culture, taken before intestinal transplant. The receptors were gathered from a human patient who received an intestinal transplant. Both conserved end residues are part of each CDR3. The D gene is left open where the match is weak. Rows may omit the clone size; those that give it use once, few, many or a size class.

d_gene | j_gene | v_gene | abundance | CDR3aa | CDR3nt
TRBD1 | TRBJ2-7 | TRBV28 | once | CASSRTGQSYEQYF | TGTGCCAGCAGTCGTACGGGACAGTCCTACGAGCAGTACTTC
. | TRBJ1-6 | TRBV12-5 | few | CASGLQNSPLHF | TGTGCTAGTGGTTTGCAAAATTCACCCCTCCACTTT
. | TRBJ1-1 | TRBV27 | . | CASSLGALRPGAATEAFF | TGTGCCAGCAGTTTAGGGGCCTTAAGACCGGGGGCCGCCACTGAAGCTTTCTTT
. | TRBJ1-2 | TRBV15 | . | CATSRDPGRANYGYTF | TGTGCCACCAGCAGAGATCCGGGCCGAGCTAACTATGGCTACACCTTC
. | TRBJ1-2 | TRBV30 | . | CAWSGFFNYGYTF | TGTGCCTGGAGTGGGTTCTTTAACTATGGCTACACCTTC
. | TRBJ1-1 | TRBV28 | few | CASSLVFGGRRDAFF | TGTGCCAGCAGTTTAGTCTTCGGGGGGAGGCGGGATGCTTTCTTT
. | TRBJ2-2 | TRBV5-1 | . | CASSLVSSRVPTGELFF | TGCGCCAGCAGCTTGGTGTCTAGCCGGGTCCCCACCGGGGAGCTGTTTTTT
TRBD1 | TRBJ1-4 | TRBV11-3 | few | CASKPDRGLATNEKLFF | TGTGCCAGCAAACCGGACAGGGGGCTGGCAACTAATGAAAAACTGTTTTTT
. | TRBJ2-3 | TRBV7-3 | . | CASSLEGFADTQYF | TGTGCCAGCAGCTTGGAGGGATTTGCAGATACGCAGTATTTT
TRBD1 | TRBJ1-2 | TRBV19 | few | CASSMPGQGNYGYTF | TGTGCCAGTAGTATGCCGGGACAGGGTAACTATGGCTACACCTTC
. | TRBJ2-3 | TRBV6-6 | . | CASSYQGFTTDTQYF | TGTGCCAGCAGTTACCAGGGCTTTACTACAGATACGCAGTATTTT
. | TRBJ2-7 | TRBV5-1 | . | CASSRGRGYYEQYF | TGCGCCAGCAGCCGGGGCAGGGGCTACTACGAGCAGTACTTC
. | TRBJ2-5 | TRBV18 | few | CASSLATQETQYF | TGTGCCAGCTCACTGGCCACCCAAGAGACCCAGTACTTC
TRBD1 | TRBJ1-2 | TRBV7-3 | few | CASSLGGTGGYGYTF | TGTGCCAGCAGCTTAGGAGGGACAGGGGGCTATGGCTACACCTTC
TRBD1 | TRBJ2-7 | TRBV7-9 | . | CASSLGPGTGDYEQYF | TGTGCCAGCAGCTTAGGGCCCGGGACAGGGGACTACGAGCAGTACTTC
. | TRBJ1-1 | TRBV2 | once | CASRFRLNTEAFF | TGTGCCAGCAGATTCAGACTGAACACTGAAGCTTTCTTT
TRBD1 | TRBJ1-5 | TRBV15 | . | CATSGGQGKDNQPQHF | TGTGCCACCAGCGGCGGACAGGGGAAGGACAATCAGCCCCAGCATTTT
. | TRBJ1-1 | TRBV19 | medium-sized | CASSIRSEAFF | TGTGCCAGTAGTATCCGGTCTGAAGCTTTCTTT
TRBD2 | TRBJ2-1 | TRBV14 | . | CASSQETTSGSYNEQFF | TGTGCCAGCAGCCAGGAGACGACTAGCGGGTCTTACAATGAGCAGTTCTTC
. | TRBJ1-1 | TRBV6-5 | once | CASSYGTNTEAFF | TGTGCCAGCAGTTACGGGACGAACACTGAAGCTTTCTTT
. | TRBJ1-1 | TRBV30 | . | CAWDQGNTEAFF | TGTGCCTGGGACCAGGGGAACACTGAAGCTTTCTTT
. | TRBJ2-7 | TRBV10-1 | . | CASSDPGAYEQYF | TGCGCCAGCAGTGACCCCGGGGCCTACGAGCAGTACTTC
. | TRBJ1-1 | TRBV15 | . | CATSWGPASYEAFF | TGTGCCACCAGCTGGGGGCCGGCTAGTTATGAAGCTTTCTTT
. | TRBJ2-1 | TRBV7-3 | few | CASSPFRSSSYNEQFF | TGTGCCAGCAGCCCCTTTCGGAGCAGCTCCTACAATGAGCAGTTCTTC
TRBD2 | TRBJ2-1 | TRBV5-1 | . | CASSLRPGTSGVIYNEQFF | TGCGCCAGCAGCTTGCGGCCCGGGACTAGCGGGGTCATCTACAATGAGCAGTTCTTC
TRBD2 | TRBJ2-5 | TRBV11-2 | . | CASSSGLAGVDYPETQYF | TGTGCCAGCAGCTCCGGACTAGCGGGAGTTGATTATCCGGAGACCCAGTACTTC
. | TRBJ1-2 | TRBV28 | few | CASSPHRDTGYTF | TGTGCCAGCAGTCCCCACAGGGATACTGGCTACACCTTC
. | TRBJ1-5 | TRBV18 | . | CASSLSPTDQPQHF | TGTGCCAGCTCACTTTCACCCACAGATCAGCCCCAGCATTTT
. | TRBJ1-2 | TRBV28 | medium-sized | CATGGPRGGYTF | TGTGCCACGGGGGGGCCCCGAGGTGGCTACACCTTC
TRBD2 | TRBJ2-1 | TRBV5-4 | few | CASSLSPLAGVGTNEQFF | TGTGCCAGCAGCTTGTCGCCTTTAGCGGGAGTGGGGACCAATGAGCAGTTCTTC
. | TRBJ2-2 | TRBV11-2 | . | CASSLVASFANTGELFF | TGTGCCAGCAGCTTAGTGGCTAGCTTCGCGAACACCGGGGAGCTGTTTTTT
. | TRBJ2-7 | TRBV23-1 | few | CASLMHRPTARSSYEQYF | TGCGCCAGCCTCATGCATCGCCCGACAGCAAGATCCTCCTACGAGCAGTACTTC
. | TRBJ1-4 | TRBV4-2 | few | CASSLASQQEKLFF | TGTGCCAGCAGCTTGGCCAGTCAACAGGAAAAACTGTTTTTT
. | TRBJ1-1 | TRBV6-1 | . | CASSKRRFVREAFF | TGTGCCAGCAGTAAACGTCGATTCGTTCGAGAAGCTTTCTTT
. | TRBJ1-1 | TRBV7-6 | . | CASSLDLWVNTEAFF | TGTGCCAGCAGCTTAGATCTTTGGGTGAACACTGAAGCTTTCTTT
. | TRBJ1-1 | TRBV10-3 | . | CAISDRVNTEAFF | TGTGCCATCAGTGACAGGGTCAACACTGAAGCTTTCTTT
. | TRBJ2-1 | TRBV5-3 | once | CAGLESSYNEQFF | TGTGCCGGCCTAGAGAGCTCCTACAATGAGCAGTTCTTC
. | TRBJ2-7 | TRBV5-5 | . | CASSYLLESYEQYF | TGTGCCAGCAGCTACCTTCTTGAATCCTACGAGCAGTACTTC
TRBD2 | TRBJ2-5 | TRBV6-5 | few | CASRRGLAEGETQYF | TGTGCCAGCAGACGCGGACTAGCGGAAGGGGAGACCCAGTACTTC
. | TRBJ1-2 | TRBV7-9 | . | CASSLGWGSNYGYTF | TGTGCCAGCAGCTTAGGTTGGGGGTCGAACTATGGCTACACCTTC
. | TRBJ2-7 | TRBV7-2 | . | CASSGGTGYEQYF | TGTGCCAGCAGCGGGGGGACTGGCTACGAGCAGTACTTC
. | TRBJ2-1 | TRBV5-8 | few | CASSAGLYNEQFF | TGTGCCAGCAGCGCGGGACTTTACAATGAGCAGTTCTTC
TRBD1 | TRBJ1-5 | TRBV5-1 | few | CASSFQGGVQPQHF | TGCGCCAGCAGCTTCCAGGGGGGGGTACAGCCCCAGCATTTT
. | TRBJ2-3 | TRBV6-1 | . | CATNTRGQTDTQYF | TGTGCCACCAACACGCGAGGACAGACAGATACGCAGTATTTT
. | TRBJ2-1 | TRBV11-3 | . | CASSLGLGFSYNEQFF | TGTGCCAGCAGCTTAGGTTTGGGGTTTTCCTACAATGAGCAGTTCTTC
. | TRBJ1-5 | TRBV29-1 | few | CSVARGNNQPQHF | TGCAGCGTTGCCCGGGGAAACAATCAGCCCCAGCATTTT
. | TRBJ1-2 | TRBV6-1 | large | CASSIGIYYGYTF | TGTGCCAGCAGTATAGGAATTTACTATGGCTACACCTTC
TRBD1 | TRBJ2-2 | TRBV2 | . | CASSWDSPTGELFF | TGTGCCAGCAGTTGGGACAGCCCTACCGGGGAGCTGTTTTTT
. | TRBJ2-1 | TRBV7-9 | few | CASSLVRVQYNEQFF | TGTGCCAGCAGCTTAGTGAGGGTACAATACAATGAGCAGTTCTTC
TRBD2 | TRBJ2-1 | TRBV5-1 | . | CASSSKGLAGSSYNEQFF | TGCGCCAGCAGCTCGAAAGGACTAGCGGGGAGCTCCTACAATGAGCAGTTCTTC
. | TRBJ1-4 | TRBV6-1 | few | CASRPRGWGEKLFF | TGTGCCAGCAGGCCCCGGGGATGGGGTGAAAAACTGTTTTTT
TRBD1 | TRBJ1-2 | TRBV4-2 | few | CASSQPGTGVKGYTF | TGTGCCAGCAGCCAACCTGGGACAGGGGTTAAGGGCTACACCTTC
TRBD2 | TRBJ2-5 | TRBV30 | . | CAWTPGLAFETQYF | TGTGCCTGGACCCCGGGACTAGCGTTTGAGACCCAGTACTTC
. | TRBJ1-1 | TRBV7-2 | . | CASSFGGDRGTEAFF | TGTGCCAGCAGCTTTGGGGGTGACCGGGGCACTGAAGCTTTCTTT
TRBD2 | TRBJ2-4 | TRBV29-1 | . | CSVVPWTSGRDIQYF | TGCAGCGTTGTACCCTGGACTAGCGGGAGAGACATTCAGTACTTC